The clone carrying this T cell receptor (beta chain) was seen a few times. This entry belongs to a study of blood T cell repertoires in COVID-19. Study-level information: The analysed material was cDNA or gDNA that came from T cells, B-cell-depleted T cells, or PBMCs.

J was trimmed by 3 bases and V by 6 bases; bases with no gene match: 12. The CDR3 has 19 residues. Germline V gives CDR1 SGHDN, CDR2 FVKESK. Study processing details: Amplification with reference gene primers provided the estimates of nucleated cell counts. Sequencing was performed with immunoSEQ multiplex PCR; in TCRdb, only in-frame clones are kept and a portion is missing. From that table come the V and J calls and clone size; the DNA was used to work out D and trimming. Altogether around 120,000 clones are present, 65% to 90% being singletons, with the ten largest covering approximately 11%. The sample comprised peripheral blood. The rearrangement links TRBV14 to TRBJ2-1; 15 positions match TRBD2. The sequence was obtained from an older man with acute or convalescent COVID-19. The CDR3 DNA reads TGTGCCAGCAGTCCGTCACCGGGACTAGCGGGGGGTATCTACAATGAGCAGTTCTTC. The encoded protein is CASSPSPGLAGGIYNEQFF.